Listed below are T cell receptor beta chains from one sample, sequenced in a study of control samples from healthy donors and cancer patients. Produced via immunoSEQ multiplex PCR; TCRdb's table is partial and in-frame only. The sample contains more than 100,000 clones, approximately 90% of which appear only once. The sequencing sample was made of blood. The receptors were sampled from a man between 18 and 29 years old in good health. The CDR3 runs from the conserved cysteine through the conserved F or W. A D gene is named only where the DNA matches it firmly. Clone size is stated in some rows and not others, as once, few, many or a class when expanded.

TRBD1 | - | TRBJ2-7 | TRBV29-1 | CSVRGLISYEQYF | TGCAGCGTCAGGGGGCTCATCTCCTACGAGCAGTACTTC
- | - | TRBJ2-4 | TRBV7-9 | CASSLDRVSIQYF | TGTGCCAGCAGCTTAGACAGGGTTAGCATTCAGTACTTC
- | once | TRBJ2-1 | TRBV5-8 | CASSLTTNEQFF | TGTGCCAGCAGCTTGACGACCAATGAGCAGTTCTTC
- | - | TRBJ2-3 | TRBV27 | CASSFFPGDTQYF | TGTGCCAGCAGTTTTTTCCCGGGAGATACGCAGTATTTT
- | - | TRBJ1-5 | TRBV4-2 | CASSYERVNQPQHF | TGTGCCAGCAGCTATGAGAGGGTCAATCAGCCCCAGCATTTT
- | - | TRBJ2-5 | TRBV6-5 | CASRFTGIQETQYF | TGTGCCAGCAGATTCACGGGTATTCAAGAGACCCAGTACTTC
- | - | TRBJ2-3 | TRBV21-1 | CASSKPEGLLAGGPDTQYF | TGTGCCAGCAGCAAACCCGAAGGGCTACTAGCGGGGGGCCCGGATACGCAGTATTTT
- | - | TRBJ2-2 | TRBV5-1 | CASSSHRRTGELFF | TGCGCCAGCAGCTCCCACAGGCGAACCGGGGAGCTGTTTTTT
TRBD1 | - | TRBJ2-7 | TRBV28 | CASSLLGQNHYEQYF | TGTGCCAGCAGTCTCCTGGGACAGAACCACTACGAGCAGTACTTC
- | - | TRBJ1-1 | TRBV4-2 | CASSQGAYTEAFF | TGTGCCAGCAGCCAGGGGGCATACACTGAAGCTTTCTTT
- | - | TRBJ2-7 | TRBV11-2 | CASSLELNLGSYEQYF | TGTGCCAGCAGCTTAGAGTTAAACTTAGGCTCCTACGAGCAGTACTTC
- | - | TRBJ1-1 | TRBV7-9 | CASSPTQETEAFF | TGTGCCAGCAGCCCGACCCAAGAGACTGAAGCTTTCTTT
- | - | TRBJ2-5 | TRBV5-1 | CASGDYQETQYF | TGCGCCAGCGGGGACTACCAAGAGACCCAGTACTTC
- | once | TRBJ2-1 | TRBV11-3 | CASGKGGKDEQFF | TGTGCCAGCGGGAAGGGGGGGAAGGATGAGCAGTTCTTC
TRBD2 | - | TRBJ2-5 | TRBV7-9 | CASSSIPSGGVWETQYF | TGTGCCAGCAGCTCGATCCCCAGCGGGGGTGTCTGGGAGACCCAGTACTTC
TRBD2 | - | TRBJ2-7 | TRBV18 | CASSPGGGGEQYF | TGTGCCAGCTCACCGGGCGGGGGAGGGGAGCAGTACTTC
TRBD2 | - | TRBJ2-7 | TRBV6-5 | CASRKRLADEQYF | TGTGCCAGCAGGAAGAGGCTAGCGGACGAGCAGTACTTC
- | - | TRBJ1-4 | TRBV2 | CASSDNSNEKLFF | TGTGCCAGCAGCGATAACTCGAATGAAAAACTGTTTTTT
- | - | TRBJ1-6 | TRBV5-1 | CASSLESADNSPLHF | TGCGCCAGCAGCTTGGAGTCGGCGGATAATTCACCCCTCCACTTT
- | - | TRBJ2-7 | TRBV2 | CASVRGGNEQYF | TGTGCCAGCGTGAGAGGGGGAAACGAGCAGTACTTC
TRBD1 | - | TRBJ2-4 | TRBV15 | CATSKDRGGGTKNIQYF | TGTGCCACCAGCAAAGACAGGGGAGGAGGAACCAAAAACATTCAGTACTTC
- | - | TRBJ2-7 | TRBV3-1/TRBV3-2 | CASSQGQRSSYEQYF | TGTGCCAGCAGCCAAGGACAGCGCAGCTCCTACGAGCAGTACTTC
TRBD1 | - | TRBJ1-3 | TRBV6-2/TRBV6-3 | CASSPFRTGSGNTIYF | TGTGCCAGCAGCCCCTTCAGGACAGGCTCTGGAAACACCATATATTTT